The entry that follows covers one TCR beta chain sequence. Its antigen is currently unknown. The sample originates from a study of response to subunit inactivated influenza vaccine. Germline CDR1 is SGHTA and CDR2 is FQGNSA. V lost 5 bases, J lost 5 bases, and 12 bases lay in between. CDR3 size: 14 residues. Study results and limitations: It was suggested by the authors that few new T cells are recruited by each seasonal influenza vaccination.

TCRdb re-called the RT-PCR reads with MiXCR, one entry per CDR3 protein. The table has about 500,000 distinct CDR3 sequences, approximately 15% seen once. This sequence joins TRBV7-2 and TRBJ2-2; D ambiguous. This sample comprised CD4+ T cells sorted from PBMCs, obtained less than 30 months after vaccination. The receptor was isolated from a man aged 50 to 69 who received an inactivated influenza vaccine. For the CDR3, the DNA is TGTGCCAGCAGCCCAATGACAACGACCGGGGAGCTGTTTTTT. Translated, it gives CASSPMTTTGELFF.